This TCR beta chain appears in the sequencing data of a study of blood T cell repertoires in COVID-19. Study-wide context: The samples span acute and convalescent COVID-19 from the United States, Italy and Spain.

TCRdb keeps only in-frame clones here, not all; method: immunoSEQ multiplex PCR. The table has 140,000 or so clones, 80% to 85% seen once. Germline trimming cut 4 bases from V and 7 bases from J; bases unmatched to any gene: 13. This CDR3 is built from 15 residues. Per germline, CDR1 SGHAT and CDR2 FQDESV (reference sequence). Input material: peripheral blood. The chain recombines TRBV11-1 with TRBJ2-7, with 7 bases matching TRBD1. This receptor was identified in a human donor in a cohort sampled during active COVID-19. CDR3 sequence: CASSYAQRGRLEQYF. CDR3 DNA: TGTGCCAGCAGCTACGCCCAAAGGGGGCGACTGGAGCAGTACTTC. Full variable domain (missing parts from reference TRBV11-1 and TRBJ2-7): EAEVAQSPRYKITEKSQAVAFWCDPISGHATLYWYRQILGQGPELLVQFQDESVVDDSQLPKDRFSAERLKGVDSTLKIQPAELGDSAMYLCASSYAQRGRLEQYFGPGTRLTVT.